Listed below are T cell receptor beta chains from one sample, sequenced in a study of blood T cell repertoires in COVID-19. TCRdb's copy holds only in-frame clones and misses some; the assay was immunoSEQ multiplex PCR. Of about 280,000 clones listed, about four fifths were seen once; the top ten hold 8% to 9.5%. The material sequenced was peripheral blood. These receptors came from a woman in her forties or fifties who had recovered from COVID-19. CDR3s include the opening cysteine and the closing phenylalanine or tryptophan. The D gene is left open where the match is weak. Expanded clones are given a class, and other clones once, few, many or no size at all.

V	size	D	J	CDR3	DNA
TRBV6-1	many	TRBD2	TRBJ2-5	CASSELAGGPETQYF	TGTGCCAGCAGTGAACTAGCGGGAGGGCCAGAGACCCAGTACTTC
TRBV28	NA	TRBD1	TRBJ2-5	CASSQQGAGETQYF	TGTGCCAGCAGCCAACAGGGGGCGGGAGAGACCCAGTACTTC
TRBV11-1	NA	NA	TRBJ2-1	CASSLEAIHNEQFF	TGTGCCAGCAGCTTAGAAGCTATTCACAATGAGCAGTTCTTC
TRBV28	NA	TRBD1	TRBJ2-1	CASSLGQGMNEQFF	TGTGCCAGCAGCCTGGGACAGGGAATGAATGAGCAGTTCTTC
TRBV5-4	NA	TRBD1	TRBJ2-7	CASSPGDRSPYEQYF	TGTGCCAGCAGCCCCGGGGACAGATCGCCCTACGAGCAGTACTTC
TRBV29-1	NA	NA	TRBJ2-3	CSVGGGYTDTQYF	TGCAGCGTTGGGGGGGGCTACACAGATACGCAGTATTTT
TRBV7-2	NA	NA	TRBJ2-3	CASSLATSTDTQYF	TGTGCCAGCAGCTTAGCTACTAGCACAGATACGCAGTATTTT
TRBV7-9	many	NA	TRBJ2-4	CASSQGAKNIQYF	TGTGCCAGCAGCCAGGGGGCCAAAAACATTCAGTACTTC
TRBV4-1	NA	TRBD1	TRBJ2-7	CASSLRTGVTYEQYF	TGCGCCAGCAGCCTGCGGACAGGAGTCACCTACGAGCAGTACTTC
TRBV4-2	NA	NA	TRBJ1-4	CASSPPDRKNEKLFF	TGTGCCAGCAGCCCACCGGACAGAAAAAATGAAAAACTGTTTTTT
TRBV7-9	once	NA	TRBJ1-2	CASSSDGQPGGYTF	TGTGCCAGCAGCTCAGACGGACAGCCTGGTGGCTACACCTTC
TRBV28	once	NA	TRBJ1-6	CASITSATNNSPLHF	TGTGCCAGCATTACCTCCGCTACTAATAATTCACCCCTCCACTTT
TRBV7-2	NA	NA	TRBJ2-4	CASSLAGQRLAKNIQYF	TGTGCCAGCAGCTTAGCGGGACAAAGGTTAGCCAAAAACATTCAGTACTTC
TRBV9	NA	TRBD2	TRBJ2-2	CASRNTGTSGKNTGELFF	TGTGCCAGCAGGAACACCGGGACTAGCGGGAAGAACACCGGGGAGCTGTTTTTT
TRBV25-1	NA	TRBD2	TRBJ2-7	CASVEREGDEQYF	TGTGCCAGCGTGGAGCGGGAGGGCGACGAGCAGTACTTC
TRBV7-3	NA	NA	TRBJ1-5	CASSRGFNQPQHF	TGTGCCAGCAGCCGAGGATTCAATCAGCCCCAGCATTTT
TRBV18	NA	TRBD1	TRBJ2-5	CASSPGTGIGETQYF	TGTGCCAGCTCACCCGGGACAGGGATCGGGGAGACCCAGTACTTC
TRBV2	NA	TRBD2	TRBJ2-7	CASTGASGEFYEQYF	TGTGCCAGCACGGGAGCTAGCGGGGAGTTCTACGAGCAGTACTTC
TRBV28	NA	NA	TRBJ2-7	CASSSGQSYEQYF	TGTGCCAGCAGTTCTGGACAGTCCTACGAGCAGTACTTC
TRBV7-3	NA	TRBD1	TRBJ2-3	CASSFQRQGPSTDTQYF	TGTGCCAGCAGCTTTCAAAGACAGGGTCCTAGCACAGATACGCAGTATTTT
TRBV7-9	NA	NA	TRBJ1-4	CASSLASGFNEKLFF	TGTGCCAGCAGCTTAGCCTCAGGGTTTAATGAAAAACTGTTTTTT
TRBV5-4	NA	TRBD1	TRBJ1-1	CASSPGQGMNTEAFF	TGTGCCAGCAGCCCGGGACAGGGGATGAACACTGAAGCTTTCTTT
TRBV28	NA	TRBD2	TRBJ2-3	CASSSQAGGDYPQYF	TGTGCCAGCAGTTCCCAGGCGGGAGGGGACTATCCGCAGTATTTT
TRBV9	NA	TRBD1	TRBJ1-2	CASSARRGQGYTF	TGTGCCAGCAGCGCCCGGAGGGGGCAGGGCTACACCTTC
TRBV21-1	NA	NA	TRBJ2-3	CASSAPSGGSTDTQYF	TGTGCCAGCAGCGCACCTAGCGGGGGGAGCACAGATACGCAGTATTTT
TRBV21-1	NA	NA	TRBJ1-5	CASSKEDRGVTVCNQPQHF	TGTGCCAGCAGCAAAGAAGACAGGGGGGTAACGGTTTGCAATCAGCCCCAGCATTTT
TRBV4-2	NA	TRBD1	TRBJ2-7	CASSQDHGTGSYEQYF	TGTGCCAGCAGCCAAGATCATGGGACAGGCTCCTACGAGCAGTACTTC
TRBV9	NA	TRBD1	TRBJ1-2	CASSPGDRANYGYTF	TGTGCCAGCAGCCCGGGGGACAGGGCTAACTATGGCTACACCTTC
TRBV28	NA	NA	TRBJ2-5	CASGGDQETQYF	TGTGCCAGCGGAGGGGATCAAGAGACCCAGTACTTC